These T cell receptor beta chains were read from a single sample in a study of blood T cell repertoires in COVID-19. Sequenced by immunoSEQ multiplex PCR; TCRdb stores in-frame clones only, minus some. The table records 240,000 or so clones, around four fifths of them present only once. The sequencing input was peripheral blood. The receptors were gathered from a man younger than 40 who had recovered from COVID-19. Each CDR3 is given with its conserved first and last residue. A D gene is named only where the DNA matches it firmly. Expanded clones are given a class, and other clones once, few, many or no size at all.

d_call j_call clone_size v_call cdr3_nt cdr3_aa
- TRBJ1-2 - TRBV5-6 TGTGCCAGCAGCTTGGAGCCCTACGGTGGCTACACCTTC CASSLEPYGGYTF
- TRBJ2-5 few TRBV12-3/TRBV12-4 TGTGCCAGCAGTGGCCCCAGGGGACAGACCCAGTACTTC CASSGPRGQTQYF
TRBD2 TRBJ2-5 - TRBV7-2 TGTGCCAGCACCTTAAGGGGAGGGGCGGGGACTCGGGAGACCCAGTACTTC CASTLRGGAGTRETQYF
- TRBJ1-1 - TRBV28 TGTGCCAGCAGTTTAGCTCCAAGCCGCACTGAAGCTTTCTTT CASSLAPSRTEAFF
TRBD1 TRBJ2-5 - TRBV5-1 TGCGCCAGCAGCCCAAAAGGACAGGAAGAGACCCAGTACTTC CASSPKGQEETQYF
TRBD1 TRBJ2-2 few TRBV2 TGTGCCAGCACAAGACAGGGATCCACCGGGGAGCTGTTTTTT CASTRQGSTGELFF
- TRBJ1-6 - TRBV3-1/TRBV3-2 TGTGCCAGCAGCCGACAGGCCTCAGGACTTAATTCACCCCTCCACTTT CASSRQASGLNSPLHF
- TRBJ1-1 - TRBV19 TGTGCCAGTAGGAGGGGGAGGGGAGCGAACACTGAAGCTTTCTTT CASRRGRGANTEAFF
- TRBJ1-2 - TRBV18 TGTGCCAGCTCACCTGGGGAGGGCTACACCTTC CASSPGEGYTF
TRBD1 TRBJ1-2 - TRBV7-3 TGTGCCAGCAGCTCAAGCCCCACTTCGGGGACAGGGGTCACCTTC CASSSSPTSGTGVTF
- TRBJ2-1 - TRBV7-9 TGTGCCAGCAGCCCAGGGTTTCCGACCTACAATGAGCAGTTCTTC CASSPGFPTYNEQFF
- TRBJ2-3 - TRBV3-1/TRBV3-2 TGTGCCAGCAGCCCTTACGACTCAGATAGCACAGATACGCAGTATTTT CASSPYDSDSTDTQYF
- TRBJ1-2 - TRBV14 TGTGCCAGCAGCCCTCCCGAGTGGGGGGGGAAGGGCTACACCTTC CASSPPEWGGKGYTF
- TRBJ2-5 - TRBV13 TGTGCCAGCAGCTTCCCGGACAGCCAAGAGACCCAGTACTTC CASSFPDSQETQYF
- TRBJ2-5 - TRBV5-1 TGCGCCAGCAGCTTAACAGGGATTGGAGAGACCCAGTACTTC CASSLTGIGETQYF
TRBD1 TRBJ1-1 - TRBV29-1 TGCAGCGTTCGACAGGGAACTGAAGCTTTCTTT CSVRQGTEAFF
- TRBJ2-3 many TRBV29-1 TGCAGCGTTGTGGGCGGGATGAGGGATACGCAGTATTTT CSVVGGMRDTQYF
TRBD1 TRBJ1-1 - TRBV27 TGTGCCAGCAGACTTCAGGGGGGCACTGAAGCTTTCTTT CASRLQGGTEAFF
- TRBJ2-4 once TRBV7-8 TGTGCCAGCAGCTTAGCGAGAAACATTCAGTACTTC CASSLARNIQYF
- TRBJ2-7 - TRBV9 TGTGCCAGCAGCGTCCACCGTACAGGGAACCTCTACGAGCAGTACTTC CASSVHRTGNLYEQYF
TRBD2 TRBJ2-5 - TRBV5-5 TGTGCCAGCAGCTTGGCCCTGTCGGGACTAGCGGGGGGGACCCAGTACTTC CASSLALSGLAGGTQYF
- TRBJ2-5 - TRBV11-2 TGTGCCAGCAGCTTCCGGGACACCCAAGAGACCCAGTACTTC CASSFRDTQETQYF
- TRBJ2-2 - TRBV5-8 TGTGCCAGCAGCGGAACAGGGACCGGGGAGCTGTTTTTT CASSGTGTGELFF
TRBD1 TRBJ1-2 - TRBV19 TGTGCCAGTAGTTTCGGACAGGGGGCGCTTGTCTATGGCTACACCTTC CASSFGQGALVYGYTF
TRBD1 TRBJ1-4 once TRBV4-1 TGCGCCAGCAGCCGGACAGGGCTTAATGAAAAACTGTTTTTT CASSRTGLNEKLFF
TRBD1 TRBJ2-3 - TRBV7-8 TGTGCCAGCAGCTTAGTACAGGGGGCGACAGATACGCAGTATTTT CASSLVQGATDTQYF
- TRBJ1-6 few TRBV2 TGTGCCAGCAGGGACCGAAGGGGTGGCAATTCACCCCTCCACTTT CASRDRRGGNSPLHF
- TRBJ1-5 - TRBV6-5 TGTGCCAGCAGACTCTCTCTGGGGAGTCCCCAGCATTTT CASRLSLGSPQHF
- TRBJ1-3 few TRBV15 TGTGCCACCAGCAGAGGTCGGGGGGGAAACACCATATATTTT CATSRGRGGNTIYF
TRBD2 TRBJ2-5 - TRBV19 TGTGCCAGTACTCCTCAAAGCGGGGGGAGCCAAGAGACCCAGTACTTC CASTPQSGGSQETQYF
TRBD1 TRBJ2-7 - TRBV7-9 TGTGCCAGCAGCTCCCGGACAGGTAGCGACGAGCAGTACTTC CASSSRTGSDEQYF
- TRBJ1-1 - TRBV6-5 TGTGCCAGCAGAGGCGTTCGGGGGGTGGTCACTGAAGCTTTCTTT CASRGVRGVVTEAFF
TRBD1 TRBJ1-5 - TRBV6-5 TGTGCCAGCAGAGGACAGGGTCAACAGCCCCAGCATTTT CASRGQGQQPQHF
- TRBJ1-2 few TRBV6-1 TGTGCCAGCAGTGAAAACACAGGGCCTAACTATGGCTACACCTTC CASSENTGPNYGYTF
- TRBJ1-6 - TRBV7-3 TGTGCCAGCAGCTTAATGTCAGGGGATAATTCACCCCTCCACTTT CASSLMSGDNSPLHF
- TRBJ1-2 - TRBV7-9 TGTGCCAGCAGGGGGGGTTCGGATGGCTACACCTTC CASRGGSDGYTF
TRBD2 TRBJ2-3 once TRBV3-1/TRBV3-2 TGTGCCAGCAGCCAACTAGCGGGGGTAGATACGCAGTATTTT CASSQLAGVDTQYF
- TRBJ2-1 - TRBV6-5 TGTGCCAGCACGAGAGAGGCCAGCTCCTACAATGAGCAGTTCTTC CASTREASSYNEQFF
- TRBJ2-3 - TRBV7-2 TGTGCCAGCAGCTTTCAAGGGGGATCAGATACGCAGTATTTT CASSFQGGSDTQYF
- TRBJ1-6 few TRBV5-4 TGTGCCAGCAGCCGAGAATCAGGTGGAGGAGGTACGAGTTCACCCCTCCACTTT CASSRESGGGGTSSPLHF
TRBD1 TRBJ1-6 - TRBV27 TGTGCCAGCAGACCGGGACAGTATAATTCACCCCTCCACTTT CASRPGQYNSPLHF
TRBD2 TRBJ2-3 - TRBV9 TGTGCCAGCAGCAGGGGACTAGCGGGGACAGATACGCAGTATTTT CASSRGLAGTDTQYF
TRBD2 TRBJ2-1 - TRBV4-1 TGCGCCAGCAGCCAAGCCGCTAGCGGGGGGGCCATTGAGCAGTTCTTC CASSQAASGGAIEQFF
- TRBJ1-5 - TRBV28 TGTGCCAGCAGTTTACTTTCGCGTCTGAGCAATCAGCCCCAGCATTTT CASSLLSRLSNQPQHF
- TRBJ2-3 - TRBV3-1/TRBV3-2 TGTGCCAGCAGCCAAGATCTGCAGGGCCGTTCAGCAGATACGCAGTATTTT CASSQDLQGRSADTQYF
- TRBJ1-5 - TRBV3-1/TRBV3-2 TGTGCCAGCAGCCAGACCCCAGGGCAGGGAGGACAGCCCCAGCATTTT CASSQTPGQGGQPQHF
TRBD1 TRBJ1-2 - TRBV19 TGTGCCACACAGGACAGGACTCTTAACTATGGCTACACCTTC CATQDRTLNYGYTF
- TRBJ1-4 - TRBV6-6 TGTGCCAGCAGTTGGCAGGGCGGAAAACTGTTTTTT CASSWQGGKLFF
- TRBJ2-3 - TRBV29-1 TGCAGCGTCCGGGAAGGGATAGATACGCAGTATTTT CSVREGIDTQYF
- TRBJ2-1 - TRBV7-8 TGTGCCAGCAGCTTACCCAAAGGCTGGTCTAGCTCCTACAATGAGCAGTTCTTC CASSLPKGWSSSYNEQFF
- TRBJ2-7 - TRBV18 TGTGCCAGCTCACCGAACAGGGTAGGCAGCTCCTACGAGCAGTACTTC CASSPNRVGSSYEQYF
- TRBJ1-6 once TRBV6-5 TGTGCCAGCAGTTTGGGCAGGCACTCCTATAATTCACCCCTCCACTTT CASSLGRHSYNSPLHF